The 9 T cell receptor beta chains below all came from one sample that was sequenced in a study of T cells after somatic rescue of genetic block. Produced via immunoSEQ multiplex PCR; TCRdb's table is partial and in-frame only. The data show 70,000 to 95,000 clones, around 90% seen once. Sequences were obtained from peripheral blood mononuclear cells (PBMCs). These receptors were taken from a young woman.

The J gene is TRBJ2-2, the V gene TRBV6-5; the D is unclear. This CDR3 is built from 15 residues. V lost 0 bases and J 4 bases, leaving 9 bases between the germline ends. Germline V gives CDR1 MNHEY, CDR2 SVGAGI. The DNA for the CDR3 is TGTGCCAGCAGTTACTCGACCGGGCCCACCGGGGAGCTGTTTTTT. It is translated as CASSYSTGPTGELFF.

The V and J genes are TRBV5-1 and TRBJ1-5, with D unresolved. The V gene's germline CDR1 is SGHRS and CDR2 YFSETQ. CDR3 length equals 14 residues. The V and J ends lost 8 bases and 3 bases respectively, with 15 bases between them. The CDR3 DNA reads TGCGCCAGTGCCTCCCGGTGGGACAATCAGCCCCAGCATTTT. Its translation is CASASRWDNQPQHF.

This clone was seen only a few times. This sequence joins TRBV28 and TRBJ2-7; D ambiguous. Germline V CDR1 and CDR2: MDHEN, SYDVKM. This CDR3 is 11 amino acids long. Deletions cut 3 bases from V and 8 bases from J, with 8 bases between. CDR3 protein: CASSLTRQQYF. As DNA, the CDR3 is TGTGCCAGCAGTTTGACCCGGCAGCAGTACTTC. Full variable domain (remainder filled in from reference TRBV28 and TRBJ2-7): DVKVTQSSRYLVKRTGEKVFLECVQDMDHENMFWYRQDPGLGLRLIYFSYDVKMKEKGDIPEGYSVSREKKERFSLILESASTNQTSMYLCASSLTRQQYFGPGTRLTVT.

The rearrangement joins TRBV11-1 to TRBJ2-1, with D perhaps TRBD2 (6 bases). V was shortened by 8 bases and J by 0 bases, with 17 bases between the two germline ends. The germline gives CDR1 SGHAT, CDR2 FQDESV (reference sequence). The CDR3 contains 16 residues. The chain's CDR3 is CASGLERASSYNEQFF. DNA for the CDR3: TGTGCCAGCGGGTTAGAGCGGGCAAGCTCCTACAATGAGCAGTTCTTC. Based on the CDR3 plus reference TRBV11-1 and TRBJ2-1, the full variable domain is EAEVAQSPRYKITEKSQAVAFWCDPISGHATLYWYRQILGQGPELLVQFQDESVVDDSQLPKDRFSAERLKGVDSTLKIQPAELGDSAMYLCASGLERASSYNEQFFGPGTRLTVL.

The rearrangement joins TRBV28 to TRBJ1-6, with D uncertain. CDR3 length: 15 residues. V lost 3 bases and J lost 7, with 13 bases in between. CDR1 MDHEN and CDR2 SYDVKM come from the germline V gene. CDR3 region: CASSFSGTPNSPLHF. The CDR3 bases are TGTGCCAGCAGTTTTTCCGGCACACCGAATTCACCCCTCCACTTT. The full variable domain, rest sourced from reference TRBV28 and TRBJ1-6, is DVKVTQSSRYLVKRTGEKVFLECVQDMDHENMFWYRQDPGLGLRLIYFSYDVKMKEKGDIPEGYSVSREKKERFSLILESASTNQTSMYLCASSFSGTPNSPLHFGNGTRLTVT.

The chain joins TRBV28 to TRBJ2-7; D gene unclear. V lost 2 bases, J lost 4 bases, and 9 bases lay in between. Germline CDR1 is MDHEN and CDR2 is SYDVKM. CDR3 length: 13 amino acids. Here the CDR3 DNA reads TGTGCCAGCAGTTTACGGAGCCGGTACGAGCAGTACTTC. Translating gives CASSLRSRYEQYF.

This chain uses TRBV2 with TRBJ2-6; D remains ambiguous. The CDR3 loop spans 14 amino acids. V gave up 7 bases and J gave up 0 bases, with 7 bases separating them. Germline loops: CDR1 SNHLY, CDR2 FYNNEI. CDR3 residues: CASTPRSGANVLTF. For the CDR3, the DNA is TGTGCCAGCACCCCGCGCTCTGGGGCCAACGTCCTGACTTTC.

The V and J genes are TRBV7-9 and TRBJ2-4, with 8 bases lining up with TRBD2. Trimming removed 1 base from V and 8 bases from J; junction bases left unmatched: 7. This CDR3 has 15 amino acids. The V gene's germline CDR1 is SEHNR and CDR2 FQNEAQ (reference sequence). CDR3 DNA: TGTGCCAGCAGCTTAGAAGTTAGCGGGAAGGACATTCAGTACTTC. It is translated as CASSLEVSGKDIQYF.

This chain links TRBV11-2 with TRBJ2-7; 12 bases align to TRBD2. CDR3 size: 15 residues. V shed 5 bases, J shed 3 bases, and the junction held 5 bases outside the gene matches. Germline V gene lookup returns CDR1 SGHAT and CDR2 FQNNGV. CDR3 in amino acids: CASSHSSGRGYEQYF. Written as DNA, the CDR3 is TGTGCCAGCAGCCACTCTAGCGGGAGGGGCTACGAGCAGTACTTC. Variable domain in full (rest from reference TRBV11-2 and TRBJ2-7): EAGVAQSPRYKIIEKRQSVAFWCNPISGHATLYWYQQILGQGPKLLIQFQNNGVVDDSQLPKDRFSAERLKGVDSTLKIQPAKLEDSAVYLCASSHSSGRGYEQYFGPGTRLTVT.